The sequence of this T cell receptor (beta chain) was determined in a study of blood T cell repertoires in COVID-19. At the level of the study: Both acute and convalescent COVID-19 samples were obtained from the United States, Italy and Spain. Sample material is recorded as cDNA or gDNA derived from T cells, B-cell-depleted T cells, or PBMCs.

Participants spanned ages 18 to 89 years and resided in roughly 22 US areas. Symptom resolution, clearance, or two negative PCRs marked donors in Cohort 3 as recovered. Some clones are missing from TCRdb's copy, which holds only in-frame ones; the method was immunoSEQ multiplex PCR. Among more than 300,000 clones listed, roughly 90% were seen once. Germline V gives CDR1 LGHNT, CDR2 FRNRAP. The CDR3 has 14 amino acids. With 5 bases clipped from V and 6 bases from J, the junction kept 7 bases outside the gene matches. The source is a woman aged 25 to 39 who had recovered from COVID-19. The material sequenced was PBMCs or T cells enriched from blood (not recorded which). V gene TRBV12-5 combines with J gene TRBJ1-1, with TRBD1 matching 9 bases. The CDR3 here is CASGLGQGSPEAFF. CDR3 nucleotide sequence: TGTGCTAGTGGTCTCGGACAGGGGTCCCCTGAAGCTTTCTTT.